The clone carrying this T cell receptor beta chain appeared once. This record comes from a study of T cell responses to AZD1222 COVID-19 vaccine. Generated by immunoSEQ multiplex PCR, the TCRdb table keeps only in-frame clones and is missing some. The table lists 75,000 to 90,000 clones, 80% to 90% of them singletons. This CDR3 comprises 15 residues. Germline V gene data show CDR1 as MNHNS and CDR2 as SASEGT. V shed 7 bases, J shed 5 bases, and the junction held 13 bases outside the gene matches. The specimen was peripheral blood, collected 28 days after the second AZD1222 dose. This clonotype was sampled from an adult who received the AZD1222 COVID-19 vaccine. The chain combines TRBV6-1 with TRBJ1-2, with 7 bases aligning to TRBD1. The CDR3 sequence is CASTKRQGGGYGYTF. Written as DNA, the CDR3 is TGTGCCAGCACAAAAAGACAGGGCGGGGGTTATGGCTACACCTTC.